This TCR beta chain was observed in a study of graft-versus-host responses after intestinal transplantation. Germline V gene lookup returns CDR1 SGHAT and CDR2 FQNNGV. The CDR3 is 15 residues long. V lost 1 base to trimming and J lost 6 bases; unmatched junction nucleotides: 5. In regard to this clone: What it binds is not known.

Profiling relied on immunoSEQ multiplex PCR, and the TCRdb table lists in-frame clones only, not all of them. The table shows around 110,000 clones, with approximately 90% occurring only once. The starting material was unstimulated CD4+ T cells sorted from spleen or lymph node cells, obtained before transplant. The sequence was obtained from a human donor who was the organ donor for an intestinal transplant. The chain combines TRBV11-2 with TRBJ2-3; 9 nucleotides align to TRBD2. CDR3 amino acids: CASSLGAGGPDTQYF. CDR3 DNA: TGTGCCAGCAGCTTAGGTGCGGGGGGGCCCGATACGCAGTATTTT.